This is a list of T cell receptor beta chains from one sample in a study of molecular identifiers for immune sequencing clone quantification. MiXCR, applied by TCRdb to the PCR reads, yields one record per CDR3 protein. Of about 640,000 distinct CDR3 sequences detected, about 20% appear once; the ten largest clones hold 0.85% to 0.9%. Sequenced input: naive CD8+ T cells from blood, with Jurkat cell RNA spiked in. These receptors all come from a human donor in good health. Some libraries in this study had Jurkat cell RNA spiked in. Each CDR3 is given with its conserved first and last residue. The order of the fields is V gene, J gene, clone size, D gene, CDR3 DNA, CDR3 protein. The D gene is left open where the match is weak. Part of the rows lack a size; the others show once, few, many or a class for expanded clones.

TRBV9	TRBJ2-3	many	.	TGTGCCAGCAGCGTAAGAGGGGACCGTGGAGATACGCAGTATTTT	CASSVRGDRGDTQYF
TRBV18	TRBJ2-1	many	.	TGTGCCAGCTCACCACCGTCAGGGACGGGTAATGAGCAGTTCTTC	CASSPPSGTGNEQFF
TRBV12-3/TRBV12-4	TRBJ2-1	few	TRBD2	TGTGCCAGCAGTTTGGTAGCGGGGGGCCAACATGAGCAGTTCTTC	CASSLVAGGQHEQFF
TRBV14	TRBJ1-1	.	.	TGTGCCAGCAGCCAAGATCCGACCTCGGGGGACACTGAAGCTTTCTTT	CASSQDPTSGDTEAFF
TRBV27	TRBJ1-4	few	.	TGTGCCAGCAGCCCCAGCGGGTCTAATGAAAAACTGTTTTTT	CASSPSGSNEKLFF
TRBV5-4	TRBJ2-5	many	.	TGTGCCAGCAGCTTGGGGGATTCCCGTGAGACCCAGTACTTC	CASSLGDSRETQYF
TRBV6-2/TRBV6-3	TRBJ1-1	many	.	TGTGCCAGCAGTTATAGCCGGGAATCTATGAACACTGAAGCTTTCTTT	CASSYSRESMNTEAFF
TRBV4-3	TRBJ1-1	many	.	TGCGCCAGCAGCCGGGAATCCGACACTGAAGCTTTCTTT	CASSRESDTEAFF
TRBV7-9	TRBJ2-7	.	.	TGTGCCAGCCGGGCCGGTCTCTACGAGCAGTACTTC	CASRAGLYEQYF
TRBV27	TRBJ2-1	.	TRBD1	TGTGCCGGCAGTTTATCGTCCGGACAGGCGCCCTACAATGAGCAGTTCTTC	CAGSLSSGQAPYNEQFF
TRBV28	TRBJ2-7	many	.	TGTGCCAGCAGTTTGGGGATAATCCTCTACGAGCAGTACTTC	CASSLGIILYEQYF
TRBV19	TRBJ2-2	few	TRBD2	TGTGCCAGTACGCAGCGGGAGGACACCGGGGAGCTGTTTTTT	CASTQREDTGELFF
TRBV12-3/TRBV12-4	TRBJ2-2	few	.	TGTGCCAGCACGACCCTAGGGTCCGGGGAGCTGTTTTTT	CASTTLGSGELFF
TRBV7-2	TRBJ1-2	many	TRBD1	TGTGCCAGCAGCAATACCCCGGACAGGATCTATGGCTACACCTTC	CASSNTPDRIYGYTF
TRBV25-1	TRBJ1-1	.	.	TGTGCCAGCAGTGAACCTGGGGGACGGTCCTACACTGAAGCTTTCTTT	CASSEPGGRSYTEAFF
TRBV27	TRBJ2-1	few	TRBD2	TGTGCCAGCAGTTATGGTGGGAGGGACAATGAGCAGTTCTTC	CASSYGGRDNEQFF
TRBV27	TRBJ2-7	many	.	TGTGCCAGCAGTTTATCGACCGAGTACGAGCAGTACTTC	CASSLSTEYEQYF